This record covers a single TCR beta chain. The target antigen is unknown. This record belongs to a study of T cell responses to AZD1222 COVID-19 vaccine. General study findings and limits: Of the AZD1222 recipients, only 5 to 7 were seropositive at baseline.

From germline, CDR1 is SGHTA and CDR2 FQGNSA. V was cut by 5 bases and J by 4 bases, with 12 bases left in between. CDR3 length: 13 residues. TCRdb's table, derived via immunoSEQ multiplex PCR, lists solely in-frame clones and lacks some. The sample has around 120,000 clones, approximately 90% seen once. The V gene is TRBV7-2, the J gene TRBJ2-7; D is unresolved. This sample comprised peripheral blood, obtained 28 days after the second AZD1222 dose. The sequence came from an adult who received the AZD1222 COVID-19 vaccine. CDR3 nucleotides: TGTGCCAGCAGCACCCCCGGCTCGTACGAGCAGTACTTC. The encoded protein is CASSTPGSYEQYF.